This passage covers 10 T cell receptor beta chains from one sample sequenced in a study of STAT5B mutations in CD4+ large granular lymphocyte leukemia. Libraries were prepared by immunoSEQ multiplex PCR; TCRdb keeps only in-frame clonotypes and omits some of them. The table has more than 40,000 clones, 80% to 85% seen once. The sample was CD4+ T cells from blood buffy coats. The receptors here all came from a human donor in good health.

The chain recombines TRBV10-1 with TRBJ1-1; D possibly corresponds to TRBD1 (5 bases). The germline gives CDR1 WNHNN, CDR2 SYGVQD (reference sequence). Trimming cost V 3 bases and J 1 base, with 12 bases left between them. This CDR3 comprises 15 residues. The CDR3 nucleotides are TGCGCCAGCAGTGACTTGGGGCAGAGGAACACTGAAGCTTTCTTT. Translated: CASSDLGQRNTEAFF.

The CDR3 bases are TGTGCCAGCAGCTCAGCGGAGTCTGGGGCCAACGTCCTGACTTTC. Translated: CASSSAESGANVLTF. The chain uses TRBV5-4 and TRBJ2-6; TRBD2 is a possible D gene (5 bases). Looked up from germline, CDR1 is SGHNT and CDR2 is YYREEE (reference sequence). CDR3 size: 15 residues. The V end lost 3 bases, the J end lost 1 base, and 8 bases lay between the germline ends.

The chain is built from TRBV5-1 and TRBJ2-1; D not resolved. Germline CDR1 is SGHRS and CDR2 is YFSETQ. V was trimmed by 0 bases and J by 0 bases, leaving 10 bases between them. The CDR3 totals 16 residues. DNA of the CDR3: TGCGCCAGCAGCTTGGCCGTGGCGTTCTCCTACAATGAGCAGTTCTTC. The encoded protein is CASSLAVAFSYNEQFF.

This clone has just one count. The gene calls are TRBV30 and TRBJ2-7; 8 bases fit TRBD1. There are 14 residues in the CDR3. In germline, CDR1 is GTSNPN, CDR2 SVGIG (reference sequence). The trim removed 5 bases at V and 3 bases at J, leaving 9 bases unmatched. The DNA of the CDR3 is TGTGCCTGGGTTGGACAGGGTCATGACTACGAGCAGTACTTC. Its translation is CAWVGQGHDYEQYF.

The J gene is TRBJ1-1, the V gene TRBV2, with 10 positions matching TRBD1. J lost 13 bases, V lost 4 bases, and 6 bases had no gene match. CDR3 size: 12 residues. Germline lookup yields CDR1 SNHLY and CDR2 FYNNEI. CDR3 nucleotides: TGTGCCAGCAGTGGGGACAGGGGTCATGATTTCTTT. Its protein product is CASSGDRGHDFF.

The CDR3 bases are TGTGCCAGCAGTAGCGGGACTAGCGGCCACACAGATACGCAGTATTTT. Its protein is CASSSGTSGHTDTQYF. V gene TRBV11-3 combines with J gene TRBJ2-3, with TRBD2 identical over 11 bases. The CDR3 covers 16 residues. Unmatched junction bases numbered 7, after V lost 6 bases and J lost 2 bases. In germline, CDR1 is SGHNT, CDR2 YENEEA. The entire variable domain, with the rest obtained from reference TRBV11-3 and TRBJ2-3, is as follows: EAGVVQSPRYKIIEKKQPVAFWCNPISGHNTLYWYLQNLGQGPELLIRYENEEAVDDSQLPKDRFSAERLKGVDSTLKIQPAELGDSAVYLCASSSGTSGHTDTQYFGPGTRLTVL.

V is TRBV13 and J is TRBJ2-1, with D maybe TRBD1 (6 bases). The CDR3 totals 17 residues. V was shortened by 5 bases and J by 0 bases, with 17 bases between the two germline ends. The germline gives CDR1 PRHDT, CDR2 FYEKMQ (reference sequence). The CDR3 bases are TGTGCCAGCAGCCAAAGACAGGACGCAAGCTCCTACAATGAGCAGTTCTTC. It codes for CASSQRQDASSYNEQFF.

J is TRBJ2-3 and V is TRBV6-5; either TRBD1 or TRBD2 may supply D (5 bases each). Germline V gene lookup returns CDR1 MNHEY and CDR2 SVGAGI. The V and J ends lost 2 bases and 5 bases respectively, with 14 bases between them. The length of the CDR3 is 15 residues. CDR3 DNA sequence: TGTGCCAGCAGTTACGGGACGGCCTTGAGAGATACGCAGTATTTT. Protein: CASSYGTALRDTQYF.

The rearrangement joins TRBV7-3 to TRBJ2-5, with 9 bases aligning to TRBD1. CDR1 is SGHTA and CDR2 is FQGTGA in the germline V gene. The ends lost 4 bases at V and 5 bases at J; junction bases unmatched: 8. The CDR3 runs to 15 residues. The CDR3 sequence: CASSSTGTGYETQYF. CDR3 bases: TGTGCCAGCAGCTCGACCGGGACAGGGTACGAGACCCAGTACTTC.

The chain has TRBV5-5 and TRBJ1-2; D is perhaps TRBD1 (5 bases). Trimming took off 3 bases at V and 1 base at J, with 10 bases between the two ends. From germline, CDR1 is SGHKS and CDR2 YYEKEE (reference sequence). This CDR3 is 14 amino acids long. The CDR3, as DNA: TGTGCCAGCAGCTGGGGACGGCTTAACTATGGCTACACCTTC. This sequence encodes CASSWGRLNYGYTF.